These T cell receptor beta chains were read from a single sample in a study of shared clonotypes between healthy human individuals. Some clones are missing from TCRdb's copy, which holds only in-frame ones; the method was immunoSEQ multiplex PCR. The table lists around 1,900,000 clones, about 94% of them singletons. The sample was naive CD8+ T cells from PBMCs. Receptors originate from a man between 18 and 29 years old in good health. Some clones in this sample may be carry-over from other donors' samples. Each CDR3 is given with its conserved first and last residue. D genes are given only for firm matches. Size is omitted from some rows. Given values are once, few, many or a class for expanded clones.

v_call clone_size d_call cdr3_aa
TRBV2 - TRBD2 CASSELAEYTDTQYF
TRBV28 - TRBD2 CASSLVAGGHPVREQYF
TRBV14 - - CASSPRGYYGYTF
TRBV11-2 - TRBD2 CASSLGSIGLAVYNEQFF
TRBV13 - - CASSSGLLLNTEAFF
TRBV19 - TRBD2 CASSPPGTSLINEQFF
TRBV7-9 - - CASSPSGGPFF
TRBV28 once TRBD1 CASSFPARQGMAHLYEQYF
TRBV4-3 - - CASSQERGVTGELFF
TRBV11-2 once TRBD2 CASSPAPGGSLDTQYF
TRBV5-1 - - CASSLFLASGTGELFF
TRBV11-1 - - CASSLGGGPYNEQFF
TRBV7-9 - - CASSFLQVDNEQFF
TRBV7-9 - - CASSLAASWLRTDTQYF
TRBV6-6 - - CASGSEQFF
TRBV7-7 - TRBD2 CASSLGPSGKNEQFF
TRBV4-3 - TRBD2 CASSQEAVSGRPTADTQYF
TRBV9 few - CASGQNEQFF
TRBV28 - - CASSLHQNSYEQYF
TRBV27 - - CASSPQGVVGLSIYGYTF
TRBV27 - - CASNERGGNQPQHF
TRBV29-1 - - CSVADSPSGANVLTF
TRBV9 - - CASSVGAGGADTQYF
TRBV4-2 - TRBD2 CASSQDYGAGLAAYNEQFF
TRBV5-4 - TRBD2 CASSFYGGRTDTQYF
TRBV14 - TRBD1 CASSHGQGAWEQYF
TRBV7-9 - - CASSLVGRFSGNTIYF
TRBV25-1 - - CASKAGGGEKLFF
TRBV5-1 once TRBD2 CASSGIAGGRLDEQFF
TRBV9 - TRBD2 CASSAGLAIITDTQYF
TRBV29-1 - - CSVDEGLASTGELFF
TRBV27 - - CASSLGGDLSGNTIYF
TRBV29-1 - - CSVGVAANEQFF
TRBV7-9 few TRBD2 CASSKLLAPEQYF
TRBV9 - - CASSVDGLSPDTQYF
TRBV30 - - CAWSLGYGNQPQHF
TRBV9 - - CASSPPTGSYGYTF
TRBV7-9 - - CASSSFLTSSYEQYF
TRBV19 - - CASSARLEYYEQYF
TRBV7-9 - - CASSFPRQIFGELFF
TRBV13 - TRBD2 CASSPPAGGPSGELFF
TRBV13 - TRBD2 CASTPPAGIYNEQFF
TRBV5-1 - - CASSLALAVGTDTQYF